The clone carrying this TCR beta chain was counted a few times. The antigen is not known. This entry is derived from a study of T cells in Graves' hyperthyroidism and ophthalmopathy. Overall study findings and caveats: Prediction of ophthalmopathy progression came a median around 6 months pre-onset.

The CDR3 is 15 residues long. Losses at the gene ends were 1 base for V and 3 bases for J; bases not matched to a gene: 4. Germline V CDR1 and CDR2: MDHEN, SYDVKM. There were TCR beta CDR3 regions amplified from RNA transcripts. With the HTBI primer set, the TCR CDR3 went through a first round of RT-PCR. TCRdb passed the multiplex PCR reads through MiXCR, listing each CDR3 protein once. The data contain 600,000 or so distinct CDR3 sequences, more than 13% of them singletons. Ophthalmopathy patients had Clinical Activity Score at least 3, NOSPECS grade at least 4, duration under 3 months. Uncontrolled infection, other autoimmune disease, pregnancy or lactation barred patients from enrollment.

The TCR sequence derives from a woman between 18 and 29 years old with Graves' ophthalmopathy. Sequences were obtained from blood. The chain recombines TRBV28 with TRBJ2-7; 9 bases map to TRBD2. CDR3: CASSLSSGVIYEQYF. In DNA, the CDR3 is TGTGCCAGCAGTTTATCTAGCGGGGTAATCTACGAGCAGTACTTC.